This T cell receptor (beta chain) was retrieved from a study of T cells in localized non-small cell lung cancer. General observations from the study: One tumor region alone was sequenced, and heterogeneity therefore remains possible.

Using immunoSEQ multiplex PCR, the repertoire was profiled, and TCRdb retains in-frame clones only, with some absent. The sample consists of tens of thousands of clones, about 88% of them appearing once. As to this clone: What it recognizes is unknown.

This CDR3 region has 15 residues. Germline-derived CDR1 and CDR2 are SQVTM and ANQGSEA. The ends lost 6 bases at V and 4 bases at J; junction bases unmatched: 11. The clonotype originates from a female donor older than 55 with stage I squamous cell lung carcinoma. Sample: peripheral blood, taken before any cancer treatment. This rearrangement joins TRBV29-1 to TRBJ2-2; 7 nucleotides line up with TRBD1. CDR3 nucleotide sequence: TGCAGCGTCGCTTCAGGGGGTGGGGGCACCGGGGAGCTGTTTTTT. This encodes CSVASGGGGTGELFF.